This passage covers 2 T cell receptor beta chains from one sample sequenced in a study of T cell changes during pregnancy in multiple sclerosis. Generated by immunoSEQ multiplex PCR, the TCRdb table keeps only in-frame clones and is missing some. The sample lists over 50,000 clones, under 95% occurring once. The sample in question was peripheral blood, obtained in the third trimester of pregnancy. The receptors here all came from a female donor in good health, enrolled as a control in a pregnancy study.

The chain joins TRBV5-4 to TRBJ2-5; 16 bases match TRBD2. V was pared by 4 bases and J by 5 bases, with 8 bases of the junction left unmatched. Germline V gene lookup returns CDR1 SGHNT and CDR2 YYREEE (reference sequence). The CDR3 sequence is 17 residues long. The CDR3 region has the DNA TGTGCCAGCAGCCAACCGGGACTAGCGGGGGGGCTTGAGACCCAGTACTTC. It is translated as CASSQPGLAGGLETQYF.

The rearrangement joins TRBV19 to TRBJ1-6, with TRBD1 as a possible D gene (5 bases). The V gene's germline CDR1 is LNHDA and CDR2 SQIVND (reference sequence). The CDR3 loop spans 17 amino acids. V lost 3 bases and J 7 bases, leaving 19 bases between the germline ends. This chain's CDR3 is CASSIPSWGLWNSPLHF. DNA for the CDR3: TGTGCCAGTAGTATCCCCTCGTGGGGCCTCTGGAATTCACCCCTCCACTTT.